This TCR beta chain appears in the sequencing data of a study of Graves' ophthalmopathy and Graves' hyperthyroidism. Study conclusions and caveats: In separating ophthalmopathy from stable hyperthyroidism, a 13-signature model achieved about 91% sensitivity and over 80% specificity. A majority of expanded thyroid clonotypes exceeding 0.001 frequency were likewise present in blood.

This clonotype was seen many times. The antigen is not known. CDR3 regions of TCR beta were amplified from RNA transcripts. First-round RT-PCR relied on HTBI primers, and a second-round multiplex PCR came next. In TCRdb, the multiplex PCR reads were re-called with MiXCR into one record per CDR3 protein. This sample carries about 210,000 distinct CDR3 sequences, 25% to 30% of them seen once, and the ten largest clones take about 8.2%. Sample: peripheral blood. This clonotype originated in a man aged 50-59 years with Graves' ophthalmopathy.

CDR3 protein: CATSKRVDGSYEQYF. The CDR3 DNA follows: TGTGCCACCAGCAAGCGGGTAGATGGCTCCTACGAGCAGTACTTC. V and J are TRBV15 and TRBJ2-7; weak D call: TRBD2 (6 bases). The germline V gene has CDR1 LNHNV and CDR2 YYDKDF (reference sequence). V shed 4 bases and J shed 0 bases, with 13 bases lying between them. The CDR3 spans 15 residues. The full variable domain, with the rest looked up from reference TRBV15 and TRBJ2-7, is DAMVIQNPRYQVTQFGKPVTLSCSQTLNHNVMYWYQQKSSQAPKLLFHYYDKDFNNEADTPDNFQSRRPNTSFCFLDIRSPGLGDTAMYLCATSKRVDGSYEQYFGPGTRLTVT.